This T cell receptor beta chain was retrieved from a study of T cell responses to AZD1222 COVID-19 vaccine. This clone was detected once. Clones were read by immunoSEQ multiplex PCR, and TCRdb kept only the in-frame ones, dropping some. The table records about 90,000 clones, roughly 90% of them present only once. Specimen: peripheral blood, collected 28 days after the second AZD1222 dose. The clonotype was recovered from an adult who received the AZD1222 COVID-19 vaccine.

Written as DNA, the CDR3 is TGTGCCAGCAGCCTCAGGGGAGGCAATCAGCCCCAGCATTTT. Translation gives CASSLRGGNQPQHF. This chain joins TRBV7-9 and TRBJ1-5, with D possibly being TRBD1 (6 bases). The CDR3 length is 14 residues. CDR1 SEHNR and CDR2 FQNEAQ come from the germline V gene (reference sequence). V lost 5 bases to trimming and J lost 2 bases, with 10 bases between them.